The 27 T cell receptor beta chains listed next were all sequenced from one sample in a study of blood T cell repertoires in COVID-19. The protocol was immunoSEQ multiplex PCR, while the TCRdb copy is restricted to in-frame clones and leaves out a portion. The sample contains about 300,000 clones, 80% to 90% of which appear only once. The sample was peripheral blood. The receptors derive from a woman aged 45-60 years who had recovered from COVID-19.

This chain joins TRBV11-2 and TRBJ2-1, with D possibly matching TRBD2 (5 bases). Looked up from germline, CDR1 is SGHAT and CDR2 is FQNNGV. Trimming left V 5 bases short and J 4 bases short, with 15 bases between. The CDR3 consists of 15 residues. The DNA for the CDR3 is TGTGCCAGCAGCCGGACCTCCAGAGGGTACAATGAGCAGTTCTTC. This sequence encodes CASSRTSRGYNEQFF.

This rearrangement joins TRBV6-2 or TRBV6-3 to TRBJ2-3; TRBD2 aligns across 8 bases. The CDR3 has 14 amino acids. V shed 5 bases, J shed 5 bases, and the junction held 6 bases outside the gene matches. The germline CDR1 and CDR2 sequences are MNHEY and SVGEGT. This CDR3 is CASSPGGARDTQYF. The CDR3 nucleotides are TGTGCCAGCAGTCCCGGGGGGGCCAGAGATACGCAGTATTTT.

The chain employs TRBV24-1 and TRBJ2-3, with 10 bases matching TRBD1. The CDR3 extends over 16 amino acids. Germline trimming cut 4 bases from V and 1 base from J; bases unmatched to any gene: 4. Germline lookup yields CDR1 KGHDR and CDR2 SFDVKD. DNA of the CDR3: TGTGCCACCAGTGACCCCGGGACAGGGGGCACAGATACGCAGTATTTT. Its translation is CATSDPGTGGTDTQYF.

CDR3 DNA: TGTGCCAGCTCCCCCCGTCTAGCGGGGTATCAAGAGACCCAGTACTTC. Translated: CASSPRLAGYQETQYF. The chain has TRBV18 and TRBJ2-5, with 9 positions matching TRBD2. CDR3 length: 16 amino acids. Trimming at V came to 6 bases and at J to 2 bases, leaving 10 bases not matched to a gene. Germline CDR1 reads KGHSH; CDR2 reads LQKENI.

The CDR3 loop reads CASSLALPDTQYF. As DNA, the CDR3 is TGTGCCAGCAGTTTAGCCCTTCCAGATACGCAGTATTTT. The chain joins TRBV12-3 or TRBV12-4 to TRBJ2-3; no clear D gene. The length of the CDR3 is 13 residues. Trimming stripped 0 bases from V and 4 bases from J, with 5 bases between.

This clone was counted between two and nine times. The chain links TRBV3-1 (or the pseudogene TRBV3-2) to TRBJ1-5; D may be TRBD1 (5 bases). The CDR3 has 17 amino acids. V gave up 0 bases and J gave up 1 base, with 13 bases separating them. Germline V CDR1 and CDR2: LGHDT, YNNKEL (reference sequence). The CDR3 spells CASSQDRWSGSNQPQHF. The CDR3, as DNA: TGTGCCAGCAGCCAAGATAGGTGGTCAGGGAGCAATCAGCCCCAGCATTTT.

As to this clone: In the same sample, other DNA sequences code for this CDR3. V and J are TRBV7-3 and TRBJ1-2; the D gene is possibly TRBD1 (6 bases). Germline CDR1 SGHTA, CDR2 FQGTGA. V was shortened by 5 bases and J by 2 bases, with 9 bases between the two germline ends. This CDR3 is built from 13 residues. CDR3 sequence: CASSPDRNYGYTF. The CDR3 DNA sequence: TGTGCCAGCAGCCCCGACAGGAACTATGGCTACACCTTC.

This clone was observed a few times. The chain uses TRBV7-9 and TRBJ2-3, with 8 bases matching TRBD2. CDR3 length: 15 amino acids. Germline CDR1 and CDR2: SEHNR and FQNEAQ (reference sequence). V shed 4 bases and J 2 bases; nucleotides not matched to a gene: 5. The CDR3 sequence: CASSWTSRVTDTQYF. The CDR3, as DNA: TGTGCCAGCAGCTGGACTAGCCGGGTCACAGATACGCAGTATTTT.

The chain couples TRBV5-4 to TRBJ2-2; D gene uncertain. This CDR3 has 15 residues. Trimming removed 4 bases from V and 1 base from J, with 11 bases in between. Germline assignment: CDR1 SGHNT and CDR2 YYREEE (reference sequence). This chain's CDR3 is CASSPRTMNTGELFF. The CDR3 nucleotides read TGTGCCAGCAGCCCGAGAACGATGAACACCGGGGAGCTGTTTTTT.

To note about this clone: Distinct nucleotide sequences in the sample also encode this CDR3. This chain links TRBV12-5 with TRBJ2-1, with 11 bases lining up with TRBD1. Germline CDR1 is LGHNT and CDR2 is FRNRAP. The CDR3 length is 14 residues. V lost 5 bases, J lost 4 bases, and 1 base stayed unmatched. CDR3 DNA: TGTGCTAGTGGTGGGACAGGGGGTTACAATGAGCAGTTCTTC. It yields the protein CASGGTGGYNEQFF.

This clone was recorded only once. This rearrangement joins TRBV6-2 or TRBV6-3 to TRBJ1-4; D is uncertain. V gave up 6 bases and J gave up 2 bases, with 16 bases separating them. CDR3 length: 16 residues. Germline V gene lookup returns CDR1 MNHEY and CDR2 SVGEGT. The CDR3 coding sequence is TGTGCCAGCAGCTATTCCCTCGGGGAGACTAATGAAAAACTGTTTTTT. It is translated as CASSYSLGETNEKLFF.

The CDR3 coding sequence is TGTGCCAGCAGTTTGTGGCAGGGGAGCGATTCACCCCTCCACTTT. It codes for CASSLWQGSDSPLHF. The rearrangement uses TRBV27 and TRBJ1-6; possible D gene TRBD1, 6 bases. Trimming took 3 bases from V and 8 from J, leaving 14 bases between them. Germline V CDR1 and CDR2: MNHEY, SMNVEV (reference sequence). The CDR3 is 15 amino acids.

J is TRBJ1-2 and V is TRBV28; a possible D gene is TRBD1 (6 bases). The CDR3 loop spans 14 amino acids. V lost 5 bases and J lost 8, with 18 bases in between. CDR1 is MDHEN, CDR2 SYDVKM, per germline. The CDR3 DNA follows: TGTGCCAGCAGTCCAGCAACAGGGATAGGGGGCTACACCTTC. This gives the protein CASSPATGIGGYTF.

The rearrangement joins TRBV7-2 to TRBJ1-3, with TRBD1 as a possible D gene (5 bases). The V gene's germline CDR1 is SGHTA and CDR2 FQGNSA. The CDR3 contains 16 residues. The ends were cut back, 5 bases at V and 0 bases at J, with 14 bases in the middle. The CDR3 nucleotides are TGTGCCAGCAGCCTCCGGGACTCCCGCTCTGGAAACACCATATATTTT. It translates to CASSLRDSRSGNTIYF.

The chain links TRBV29-1 to TRBJ2-1, with 10 bases that match TRBD1. Trimming at V came to 7 bases and at J to 6 bases, leaving 18 bases not matched to a gene. The CDR3 runs to 17 residues. The germline CDR1 and CDR2 sequences are SQVTM and ANQGSEA. Here the CDR3 DNA reads TGCAGCGGATGGACAGGGGGTAACGGAGGGATCCCCAATGAGCAGTTCTTC. Translated, it gives CSGWTGGNGGIPNEQFF.

The V gene is TRBV28, the J gene TRBJ1-2, with TRBD1 matching 7 bases. CDR3 length: 12 residues. CDR1 and CDR2 (germline): MDHEN, SYDVKM. The CDR3 bases are TGTGCAGCGGGAGGGGACAGCTATGGCTACACCTTC. It specifies CAAGGDSYGYTF.

J is TRBJ2-7 and V is TRBV6-1; tentatively, D is TRBD2 (6 bases). Looked up from germline, CDR1 is MNHNS and CDR2 is SASEGT. The CDR3 has 16 residues. The ends were cut back, 3 bases at V and 6 bases at J, with 21 bases in the middle. As DNA, the CDR3 is TGTGCCAGCAGTGATACCTTGGGAGCTGCGGGAAGCGAGCAGTACTTC. Translation: CASSDTLGAAGSEQYF.

The chain links TRBV3-1 (or the pseudogene TRBV3-2) to TRBJ1-1; D is possibly TRBD1 (5 bases). This CDR3 is built from 15 residues. V lost 1 base and J 1 base, leaving 10 bases between the germline ends. The germline V gene encodes CDR1 LGHDT and CDR2 YNNKEL (reference sequence). CDR3 bases: TGTGCCAGCAGCCAAGGGGGCAGGGAGAACACTGAAGCTTTCTTT. Its translation: CASSQGGRENTEAFF.

The rearrangement uses TRBV7-9 and TRBJ2-5, with D hard to call. The CDR3 totals 16 residues. From germline, CDR1 is SEHNR and CDR2 FQNEAQ (reference sequence). Trimming stripped 5 bases from V and 2 bases from J, with 18 bases between. The CDR3 sequence is CASSLTVAVRQETQYF. The CDR3 nucleotides read TGTGCCAGCAGCCTCACCGTGGCAGTAAGACAAGAGACCCAGTACTTC. The whole variable domain, remainder taken from reference TRBV7-9 and TRBJ2-5, is DTGVSQNPRHKITKRGQNVTFRCDPISEHNRLYWYRQTLGQGPEFLTYFQNEAQLEKSRLLSDRFSAERPKGSFSTLEIQRTEQGDSAMYLCASSLTVAVRQETQYFGPGTRLLVL.

V usage is TRBV30 and J usage is TRBJ2-5, with D unclear. The CDR3 sequence is 13 residues long. V was shortened by 0 bases and J by 6 bases, with 11 bases between the two germline ends. CDR1 and CDR2 from the germline V gene are GTSNPN and SVGIG (reference sequence). CDR3 region: CAWSVNSLKTQYF. CDR3 in DNA: TGTGCCTGGAGTGTTAATAGCCTTAAGACCCAGTACTTC.

V gene TRBV5-4 combines with J gene TRBJ2-7, with a weak D call TRBD1 (6 bases). The CDR3 has 13 residues. Per the germline V gene, CDR1 is SGHNT and CDR2 is YYREEE (reference sequence). The V end lost 4 bases, the J end lost 4 bases, and 12 bases lay between the germline ends. The CDR3 DNA reads TGTGCCAGCAGCGCAGGCAGGGGTTACGAGCAGTACTTC. This codes for CASSAGRGYEQYF.

V usage is TRBV5-1 and J usage is TRBJ2-5; TRBD1 agrees at 10 bases. The CDR3 is 14 amino acids. CDR1 and CDR2 from the germline V gene are SGHRS and YFSETQ. Trimming took 7 bases from V and 5 from J; bases not matched to a gene: 8. The CDR3 DNA reads TGCGCCAGCTACAGAGGGACAGGGGAGGAGACCCAGTACTTC. Translation: CASYRGTGEETQYF. The entire variable domain, with the rest obtained from reference TRBV5-1 and TRBJ2-5, is as follows: KAGVTQTPRYLIKTRGQQVTLSCSPISGHRSVSWYQQTPGQGLQFLFEYFSETQRNKGNFPGRFSGRQFSNSRSEMNVSTLELGDSALYLCASYRGTGEETQYFGPGTRLLVL.

The rearrangement uses TRBV6-5 and TRBJ1-2; D perhaps matches TRBD1 (6 bases). Germline V gene sequence: CDR1 MNHEY, CDR2 SVGAGI. The CDR3 spans 13 residues. Trimming shortened V by 6 bases and J by 8 bases, and 16 bases separated the two germline ends. CDR3 region: CASRRTASVGYTF. The CDR3 DNA follows: TGTGCCAGCAGGAGGACAGCTTCAGTAGGCTACACCTTC.

The chain recombines TRBV9 with TRBJ2-1; TRBD2 agrees at 7 bases. The CDR3 loop spans 13 amino acids. Germline assignment: CDR1 SGDLS and CDR2 YYNGEE. V shed 2 bases, J shed 9 bases, and the junction held 5 bases outside the gene matches. The CDR3 loop reads CASSVRTSTEQFF. CDR3 in DNA: TGTGCCAGCAGCGTCCGGACTAGTACTGAGCAGTTCTTC.

V is TRBV5-1 and J is TRBJ2-3, with TRBD2 identical over 13 bases. The CDR3 extends over 16 amino acids. V lost 5 bases and J lost 5; bases outside the gene matches: 8. Germline V lookup: CDR1 SGHRS, CDR2 YFSETQ. This chain's CDR3 is CASRRGLAGDIDTQYF. The CDR3 coding sequence is TGCGCCAGCAGAAGAGGACTAGCGGGAGATATAGATACGCAGTATTTT.

The V gene is TRBV4-1, the J gene TRBJ1-1; D ambiguous. The CDR3 extends over 13 amino acids. Trimming pared 3 bases from V and 1 base from J, leaving 6 bases between. Germline loops: CDR1 MGHRA, CDR2 YSYEKL. In DNA form, the CDR3 reads TGCGCCAGCAGCCAGATGCGGAACACTGAAGCTTTCTTT. Its translation is CASSQMRNTEAFF.

This chain joins TRBV28 and TRBJ1-2; no clear D. Germline CDR1 is MDHEN and CDR2 is SYDVKM. V lost 7 bases and J lost 4, with 13 bases in between. The CDR3 is 13 amino acids. DNA for the CDR3: TGTGCCAGCACGCCACAATCCTTCTATGGCTACACCTTC. Residues: CASTPQSFYGYTF.